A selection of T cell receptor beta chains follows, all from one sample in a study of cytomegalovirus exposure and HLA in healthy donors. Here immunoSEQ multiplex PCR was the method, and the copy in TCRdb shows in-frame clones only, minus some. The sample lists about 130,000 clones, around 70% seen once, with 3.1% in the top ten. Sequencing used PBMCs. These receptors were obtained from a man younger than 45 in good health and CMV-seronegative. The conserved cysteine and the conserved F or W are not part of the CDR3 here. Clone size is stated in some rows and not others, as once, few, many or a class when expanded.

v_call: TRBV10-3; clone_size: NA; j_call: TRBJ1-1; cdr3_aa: AIREGGGTEAF
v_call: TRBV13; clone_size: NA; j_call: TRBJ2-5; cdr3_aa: ASSNRDRLETQY
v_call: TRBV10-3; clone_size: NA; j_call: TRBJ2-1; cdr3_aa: AVLNSGSRNEQF
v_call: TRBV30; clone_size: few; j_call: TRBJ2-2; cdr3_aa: AWSAFTGELF
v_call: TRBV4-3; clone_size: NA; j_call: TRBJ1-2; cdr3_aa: ASSQDRTTGRLYGYT
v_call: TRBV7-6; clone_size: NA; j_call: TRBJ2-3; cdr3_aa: ASSLLSASTDTQY
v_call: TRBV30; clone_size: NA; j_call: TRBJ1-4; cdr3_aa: ACSPGQLNEKLF
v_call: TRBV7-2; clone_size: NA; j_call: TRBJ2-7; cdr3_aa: ASRFSTQNYEQY
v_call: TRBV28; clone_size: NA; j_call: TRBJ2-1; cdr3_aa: ALLSGRVYEQF
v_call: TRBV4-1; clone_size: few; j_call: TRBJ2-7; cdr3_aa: ASSQPGIKGVSYEQY
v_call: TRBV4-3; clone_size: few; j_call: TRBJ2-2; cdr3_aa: ASSQEGASGVYTGELF
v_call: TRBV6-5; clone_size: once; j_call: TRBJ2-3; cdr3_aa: ASRLERGGTDTQY
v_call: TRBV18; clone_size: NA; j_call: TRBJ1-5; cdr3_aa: ASSPGGQPQH
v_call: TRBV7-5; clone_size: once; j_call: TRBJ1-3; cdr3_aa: ARSLGTLGNTIY
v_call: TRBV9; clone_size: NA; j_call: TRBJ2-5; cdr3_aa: ASSVGGETQY
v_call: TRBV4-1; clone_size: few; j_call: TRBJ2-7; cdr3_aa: ASSQGLGFVGLYEQY
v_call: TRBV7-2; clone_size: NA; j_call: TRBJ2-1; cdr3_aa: ASSQRQGDSYNEQF
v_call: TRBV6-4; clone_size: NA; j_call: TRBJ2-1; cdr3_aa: APASGNYEQF
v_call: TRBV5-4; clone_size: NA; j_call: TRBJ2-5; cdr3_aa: ASSFRSGGYETQY
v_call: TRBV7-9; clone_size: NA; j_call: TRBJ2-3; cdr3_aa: ASSADRFRSTDTQY
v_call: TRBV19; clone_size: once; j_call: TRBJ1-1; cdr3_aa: ASTRRGVTEAF
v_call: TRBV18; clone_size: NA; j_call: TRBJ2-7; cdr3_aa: ASSPSGQSYEQY
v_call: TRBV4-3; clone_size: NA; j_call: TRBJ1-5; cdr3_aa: ASSQGWGRDQPQH
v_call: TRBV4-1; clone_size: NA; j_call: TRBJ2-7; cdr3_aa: ASSQLAGNEQY
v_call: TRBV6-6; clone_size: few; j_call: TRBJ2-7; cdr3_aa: ASTERPYEQY
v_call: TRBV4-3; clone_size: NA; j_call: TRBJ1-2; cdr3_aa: ASSQTILSYGYT
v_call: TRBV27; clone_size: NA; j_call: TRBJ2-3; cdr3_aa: ASSLLAGTGFTDTQY
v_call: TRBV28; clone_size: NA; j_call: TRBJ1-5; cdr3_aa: ASSFLRRLNQPQH
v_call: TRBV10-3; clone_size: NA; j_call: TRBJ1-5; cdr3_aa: AISEYRGSQPQH